This TCR beta chain was identified in a study of cytomegalovirus exposure and HLA in healthy donors. The CDR3 runs 17 residues. The germline CDR1 and CDR2 sequences are SGHNT and YYREEE (reference sequence). The junction had 8 bases not matched to a gene; V was cut back by 0 bases and J by 5 bases. TCRdb keeps only in-frame clones here, not all; method: immunoSEQ multiplex PCR. This sample has approximately 150,000 clones, with 87% found just once. In the case of this clone: Its cognate antigen is unknown.

Findings of the study overall: Rarity marked most TCR sequences, yet some public TCRs occurred in many donors. Through in vitro validation, three CMV-associated chains were shown to be specific for CMV antigens. Cytomegalovirus association was listed for 150 or so TCR beta chains.

Sequenced sample: PBMCs. The chain has TRBV5-4 and TRBJ2-5, with 12 nucleotides matching TRBD2. The TCR was taken from a young man in good health and CMV-seropositive. The chain's CDR3 is CASSLGLAGGPEETQYF. The CDR3 nucleotides are TGTGCCAGCAGCTTGGGGCTAGCGGGGGGGCCAGAGGAGACCCAGTACTTC.